The rows below give T cell receptor beta chains drawn from one sample of a study of blood T cell repertoires in COVID-19. Sequencing was performed with immunoSEQ multiplex PCR; in TCRdb, only in-frame clones are kept and a portion is missing. The sample holds fewer than 500,000 clones, approximately 90% seen once. The source material was peripheral blood. The source is a woman under 40 with acute or convalescent COVID-19. CDR3s include the opening cysteine and the closing phenylalanine or tryptophan. D genes are given only for firm matches. Clone size, where shown, is once, few, many, or a class for clones that have expanded.

clone size	J gene	V gene	D gene	CDR3 DNA	CDR3 protein
.	TRBJ1-2	TRBV27	.	TGTGCCAGCAGTTCGACGGAGAATGGCTACACCTTC	CASSSTENGYTF
once	TRBJ1-2	TRBV5-1	TRBD1	TGCGCCAGCAGCTTGGCATCCGGGACAGGGAACTATGGCTACACCTTC	CASSLASGTGNYGYTF
.	TRBJ2-3	TRBV3-1/TRBV3-2	.	TGTGCCAGCAGCCAAGCCGCAGGATGGGTGAATACGCAGTATTTT	CASSQAAGWVNTQYF
once	TRBJ2-5	TRBV27	.	TGTGCCAGCAGATCTTGGCGGTACCAAGAGACCCAGTACTTC	CASRSWRYQETQYF
.	TRBJ1-3	TRBV4-2	.	TGTGCCAGCAGCCGAGAGTCGTCAGGGATATCTGGAAACACCATATATTTT	CASSRESSGISGNTIYF
.	TRBJ2-5	TRBV6-1	.	TGTGCCAGCAGTGAGTTCTTCCAAGAGACCCAGTACTTC	CASSEFFQETQYF
.	TRBJ1-1	TRBV11-2	TRBD1	TGTGCCAGCAGCTTAGTAGCACAGGGGGCTTTTGGGACTGAAGCTTTCTTT	CASSLVAQGAFGTEAFF
.	TRBJ1-4	TRBV5-5	TRBD1	TGTGCCAGCAGCTTGGGGACAGGGTGGGGGGATGAAGGAAAACTGTTTTTT	CASSLGTGWGDEGKLFF
.	TRBJ1-2	TRBV9	.	TGTGCCAGCAGTAAACCGGGACAAGATGGCTACACCTTC	CASSKPGQDGYTF
.	TRBJ1-2	TRBV4-2	.	TGTGCCAGCAGCCAAGTGACAGATAGGTATGGCTACACCTTC	CASSQVTDRYGYTF
.	TRBJ1-1	TRBV7-9	.	TGTGCCAGCAGCTTTGGGGGCGGCCCTGAAGCTTTCTTT	CASSFGGGPEAFF
.	TRBJ1-1	TRBV13	.	TGTGCCAGCAGCTTCGGACAGAACACTGAAGCTTTCTTT	CASSFGQNTEAFF
.	TRBJ1-6	TRBV7-8	TRBD1	TGTGCCAGCAGCCCCGGGACAGGGGGCGCACCCCTCCACTTT	CASSPGTGGAPLHF
.	TRBJ2-5	TRBV2	.	TGTGCCAGCAGTGATCCGGCAGGGTGGTTGGTGGGGACCCAGTACTTC	CASSDPAGWLVGTQYF
.	TRBJ2-7	TRBV5-8	TRBD1	TGTGCCACCCAAAGACTGGACAGGGTAGACGAGCAGTACTTC	CATQRLDRVDEQYF
.	TRBJ2-7	TRBV5-4	TRBD2	TGTGCCAGCAGCGGGGGACTAGCGGGGGAGCAGTACTTC	CASSGGLAGEQYF
.	TRBJ1-4	TRBV10-3	.	TGTGCCATCAGTGATCGTGAGGGGGGGTTGGCTGAAAAACTGTTTTTT	CAISDREGGLAEKLFF
.	TRBJ2-3	TRBV7-6	.	TGTGCCAGCACAGTAACAGGGTCCGGTTCAGATACGCAGTATTTT	CASTVTGSGSDTQYF
.	TRBJ2-7	TRBV3-1/TRBV3-2	.	TGTGCCAGCAGCCGAGCAGGGTTCGACGAGCAGTACTTC	CASSRAGFDEQYF
.	TRBJ1-5	TRBV4-1	.	TGCGCCAGCAGCCAAGTAAACAATCAGCCCCAGCATTTT	CASSQVNNQPQHF
few	TRBJ2-3	TRBV2	TRBD2	TGTGCCAGCAGTGAACGGGGGGTGGCAGATACGCAGTATTTT	CASSERGVADTQYF
.	TRBJ1-1	TRBV29-1	.	TGCAGCGTTGTACAGCAGCTAATGAACACTGAAGCTTTCTTT	CSVVQQLMNTEAFF
once	TRBJ2-3	TRBV7-3	TRBD2	TGTGCCAGCAGCTTGTCGGGGGGGCAGGGAGATACGCAGTATTTT	CASSLSGGQGDTQYF
once	TRBJ2-3	TRBV6-5	.	TGTGCCAGCAGTTCGGGTAGGGGCCACACAGATACGCAGTATTTT	CASSSGRGHTDTQYF
.	TRBJ2-5	TRBV14	.	TGTGCCAGCAGCCAAGGGTCGAGTACTTCGGAGACCCAGTACTTC	CASSQGSSTSETQYF
.	TRBJ2-5	TRBV5-6	TRBD1	TGTGCCAGCAGCTCGAGCCCGGGACAGGGAGAGACCCAGTACTTC	CASSSSPGQGETQYF
.	TRBJ1-2	TRBV19	.	TGTGCCAGTAGTATTGGCAGGGGCAACTATGGCTACACCTTC	CASSIGRGNYGYTF
.	TRBJ2-7	TRBV5-4	TRBD1	TGTGCCAGCAGCCACCCGACAGGGTTGGACGAGCAGTACTTC	CASSHPTGLDEQYF
.	TRBJ1-5	TRBV13	.	TGTGCCAGCAGCCAAGGGACACAGGGCAATCAGCCCCAGCATTTT	CASSQGTQGNQPQHF
.	TRBJ2-2	TRBV9	TRBD2	TGTGCCAGCAGCTCGACTAGCCGGGAGCTGTTTTTT	CASSSTSRELFF
.	TRBJ1-6	TRBV19	.	TGTGCCAGTAGTATAGCAGGGCTGAATTCACCCCTCCACTTT	CASSIAGLNSPLHF
.	TRBJ1-5	TRBV6-6	TRBD1	TGTGCCAGCAGTTACGGGACAGGGGATCAGCCCCAGCATTTT	CASSYGTGDQPQHF
.	TRBJ2-3	TRBV5-4	TRBD2	TGTGCCAGCACCCGAGGACTAGCGCGGGTAGGGGATACGCAGTATTTT	CASTRGLARVGDTQYF
.	TRBJ1-1	TRBV27	.	TGTGCCAGCAACGACAGGCAGTCTGCTGAAGCTTTCTTT	CASNDRQSAEAFF
few	TRBJ1-3	TRBV3-1/TRBV3-2	.	TGTGCCAGCAGCCTAAGAAACACCATATATTTT	CASSLRNTIYF
.	TRBJ1-5	TRBV28	.	TGTGCCAGCAGGTTACAGTCATGGCAGCCCCAGCATTTT	CASRLQSWQPQHF
few	TRBJ2-7	TRBV7-3	.	TGTGCCAGCAGCTTAAGAGGGGGGGACGAGCAGTACTTC	CASSLRGGDEQYF
.	TRBJ2-7	TRBV6-1	TRBD1	TGTGCCAGCAGTGAACAGGACAGGGGGCCCTACGAGCAGTACTTC	CASSEQDRGPYEQYF
.	TRBJ1-5	TRBV2	.	TGTGCCAGCAGCTCCAATACAGGGCGGGTGCAGCCCCAGCATTTT	CASSSNTGRVQPQHF
once	TRBJ2-6	TRBV5-6	.	TGTGCCAGCAGCCCCCCTGGCAAAACAGGGACTGGGGCCAACGTCCTGACTTTC	CASSPPGKTGTGANVLTF
.	TRBJ1-5	TRBV9	.	TGTGCCAGCAGTCCAGGGGATGGGGGTTTAGGGAATCAGCCCCAGCATTTT	CASSPGDGGLGNQPQHF
.	TRBJ2-1	TRBV18	TRBD2	TGTGCCAGCTCACTCGGGACTAGCGGGCCAAGCGAGCAGTTCTTC	CASSLGTSGPSEQFF